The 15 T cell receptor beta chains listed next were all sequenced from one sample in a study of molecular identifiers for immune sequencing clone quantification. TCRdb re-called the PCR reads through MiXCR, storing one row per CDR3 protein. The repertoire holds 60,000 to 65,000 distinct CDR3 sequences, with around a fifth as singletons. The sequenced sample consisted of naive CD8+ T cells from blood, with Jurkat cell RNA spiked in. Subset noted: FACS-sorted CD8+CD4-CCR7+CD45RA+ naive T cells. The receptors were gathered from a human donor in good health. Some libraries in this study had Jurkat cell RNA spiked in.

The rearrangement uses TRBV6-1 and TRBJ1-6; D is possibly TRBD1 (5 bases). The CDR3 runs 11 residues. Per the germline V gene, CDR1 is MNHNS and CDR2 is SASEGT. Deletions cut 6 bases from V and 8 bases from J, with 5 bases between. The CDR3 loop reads CASRQDSPLHF. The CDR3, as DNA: TGTGCCAGCAGACAGGATTCACCCCTCCACTTT.

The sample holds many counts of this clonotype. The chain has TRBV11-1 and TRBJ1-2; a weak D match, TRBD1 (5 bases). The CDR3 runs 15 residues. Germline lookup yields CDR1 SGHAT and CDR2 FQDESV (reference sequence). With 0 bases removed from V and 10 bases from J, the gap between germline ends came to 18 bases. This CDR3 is CASSLAGRQTQNYTF. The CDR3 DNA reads TGTGCCAGCAGCTTAGCGGGAAGACAGACCCAAAACTACACCTTC.

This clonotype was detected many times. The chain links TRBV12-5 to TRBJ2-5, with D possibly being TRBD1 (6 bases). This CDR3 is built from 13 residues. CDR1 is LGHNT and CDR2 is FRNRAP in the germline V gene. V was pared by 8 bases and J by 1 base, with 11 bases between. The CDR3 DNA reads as TGTGCTAGTACCCCGGACAGCCAAGAGACCCAGTACTTC. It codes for CASTPDSQETQYF.

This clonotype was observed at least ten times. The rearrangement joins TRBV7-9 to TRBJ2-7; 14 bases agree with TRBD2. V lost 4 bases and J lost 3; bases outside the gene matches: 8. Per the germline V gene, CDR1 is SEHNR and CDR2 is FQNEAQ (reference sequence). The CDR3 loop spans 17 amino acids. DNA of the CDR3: TGTGCCAGCAGCTCGGGGACTAGCGGGAGAGGGATCTACGAGCAGTACTTC. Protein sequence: CASSSGTSGRGIYEQYF.

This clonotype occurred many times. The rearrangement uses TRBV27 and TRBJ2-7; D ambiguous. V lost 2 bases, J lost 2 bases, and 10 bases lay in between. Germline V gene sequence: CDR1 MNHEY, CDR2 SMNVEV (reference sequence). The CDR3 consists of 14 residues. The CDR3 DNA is TGTGCCAGCAGTTTAGACGCATCCCCCTACGAGCAGTACTTC. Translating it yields CASSLDASPYEQYF.

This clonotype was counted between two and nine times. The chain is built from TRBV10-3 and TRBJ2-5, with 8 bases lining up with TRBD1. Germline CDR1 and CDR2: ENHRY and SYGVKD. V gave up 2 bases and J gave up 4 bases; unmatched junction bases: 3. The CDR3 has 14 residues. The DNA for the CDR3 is TGTGCCATCAGTGAGGGACAGGGACGAGAGACCCAGTACTTC. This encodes CAISEGQGRETQYF.

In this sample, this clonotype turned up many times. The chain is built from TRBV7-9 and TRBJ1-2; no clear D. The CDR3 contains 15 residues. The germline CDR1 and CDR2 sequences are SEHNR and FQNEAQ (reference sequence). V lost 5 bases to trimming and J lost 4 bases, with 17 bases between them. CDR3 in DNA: TGTGCCAGCAGCCGGTTAGGGTTTCTTGGCTATGGCTACACCTTC. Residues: CASSRLGFLGYGYTF. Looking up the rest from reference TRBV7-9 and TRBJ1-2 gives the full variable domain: DTGVSQNPRHKITKRGQNVTFRCDPISEHNRLYWYRQTLGQGPEFLTYFQNEAQLEKSRLLSDRFSAERPKGSFSTLEIQRTEQGDSAMYLCASSRLGFLGYGYTFGSGTRLTVV.

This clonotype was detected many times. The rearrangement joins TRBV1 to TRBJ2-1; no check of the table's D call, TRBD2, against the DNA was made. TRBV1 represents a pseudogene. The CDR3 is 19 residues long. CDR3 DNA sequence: TGCACCAGCAGCCAAGATTACGAGGGACTAGCGGAAAACTACAATGAGCAGTTCTTC. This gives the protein CTSSQDYEGLAENYNEQFF.

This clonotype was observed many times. The CDR3 protein is CASSLAGFSEAFF. The CDR3 nucleotides are TGTGCCAGCAGTCTGGCAGGGTTTTCTGAAGCTTTCTTT. The V call is TRBV6-5, the J call TRBJ1-1; tentatively, D is TRBD1 (5 bases). V lost 5 bases to trimming and J lost 6 bases, with 13 bases between them. The CDR3 loop spans 13 amino acids. CDR1 MNHEY and CDR2 SVGAGI come from the germline V gene.

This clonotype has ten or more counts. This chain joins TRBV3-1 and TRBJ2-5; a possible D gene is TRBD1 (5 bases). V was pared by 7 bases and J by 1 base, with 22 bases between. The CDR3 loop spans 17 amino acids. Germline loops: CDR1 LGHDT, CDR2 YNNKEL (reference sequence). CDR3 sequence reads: CASKNEVGLGVQETQYF. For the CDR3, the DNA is TGTGCCAGCAAAAACGAGGTCGGGTTAGGGGTCCAAGAGACCCAGTACTTC.

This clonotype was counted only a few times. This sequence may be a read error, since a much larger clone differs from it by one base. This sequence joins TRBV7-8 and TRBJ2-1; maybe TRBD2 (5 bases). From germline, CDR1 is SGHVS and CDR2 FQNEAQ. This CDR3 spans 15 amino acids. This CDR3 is CASSLGPLIAWEQSF. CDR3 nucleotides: TGTGCCAGCAGCTTAGGGCCTCTCATCGCATGGGAGCAGTCCTTC.

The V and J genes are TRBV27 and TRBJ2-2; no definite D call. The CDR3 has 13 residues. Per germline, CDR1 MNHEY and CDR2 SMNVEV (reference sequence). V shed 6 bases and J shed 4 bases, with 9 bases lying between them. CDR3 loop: CASSSPSTGELFF. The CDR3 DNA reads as TGTGCCAGCAGCTCCCCCTCCACCGGGGAGCTGTTTTTT.

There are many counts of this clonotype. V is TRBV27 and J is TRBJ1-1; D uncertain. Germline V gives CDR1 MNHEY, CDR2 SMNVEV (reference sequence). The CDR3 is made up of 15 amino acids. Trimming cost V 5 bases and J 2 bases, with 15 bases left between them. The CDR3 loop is CASSGLGRKNTEAFF. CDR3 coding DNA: TGTGCCAGCAGTGGGCTGGGTCGGAAAAACACTGAAGCTTTCTTT.

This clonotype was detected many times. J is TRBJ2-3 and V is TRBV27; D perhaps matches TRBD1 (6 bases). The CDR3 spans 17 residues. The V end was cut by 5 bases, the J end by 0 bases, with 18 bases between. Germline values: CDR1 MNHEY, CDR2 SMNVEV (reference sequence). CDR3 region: CASSPLQGIASTDTQYF. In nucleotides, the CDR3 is TGTGCCAGCAGTCCTCTCCAGGGGATCGCTAGCACAGATACGCAGTATTTT.

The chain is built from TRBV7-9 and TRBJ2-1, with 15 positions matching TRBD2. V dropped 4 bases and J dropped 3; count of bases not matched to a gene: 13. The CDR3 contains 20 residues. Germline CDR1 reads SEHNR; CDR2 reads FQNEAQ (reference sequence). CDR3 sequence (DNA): TGTGCCAGCAGCTCCACCTCACCGGGACTAGCGGGAGGATTCTACAATGAGCAGTTCTTC. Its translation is CASSSTSPGLAGGFYNEQFF.